The source of this TCR beta chain is a study of post-analysis software for immune sequencing data. Study-wide results and caveats: Patients showed TRBV5-6, TRBV5-1 and TRBV20-1 among five TRBV segments more frequent than in controls.

With 8 bases removed from V and 4 bases from J, the gap between germline ends came to 11 bases. CDR3 length: 12 amino acids. Germline values: CDR1 SNHLY, CDR2 FYNNEI. Note on this clonotype: Its antigen is not known.

Built from TCR beta cDNA, the libraries had unique molecular identifiers in them. MiXCR was run by TCRdb on the PCR reads, yielding one entry per CDR3 protein. The sample shows approximately 730,000 distinct CDR3 sequences, about 45% of them seen only once. The chain carries TRBV2 and TRBJ2-5; D is tentatively TRBD1 or TRBD2 (5 bases each). The sequenced sample was blood. The receptor was isolated from a girl aged 5 to 17 with multiple sclerosis. Here the CDR3 reads CASRDLPETQYF. CDR3 coding DNA: TGTGCCAGCCGGGACCTTCCAGAGACCCAGTACTTC.